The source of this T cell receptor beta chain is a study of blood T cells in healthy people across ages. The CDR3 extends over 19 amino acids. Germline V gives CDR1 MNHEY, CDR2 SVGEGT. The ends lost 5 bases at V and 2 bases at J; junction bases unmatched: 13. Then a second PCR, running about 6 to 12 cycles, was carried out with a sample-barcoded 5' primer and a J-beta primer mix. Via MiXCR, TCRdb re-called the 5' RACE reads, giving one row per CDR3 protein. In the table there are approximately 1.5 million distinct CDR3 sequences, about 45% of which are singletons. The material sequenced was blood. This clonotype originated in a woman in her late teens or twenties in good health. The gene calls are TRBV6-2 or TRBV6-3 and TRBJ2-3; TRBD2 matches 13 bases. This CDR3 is CASSRRLAGGPTFTDTQYF. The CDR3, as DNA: TGTGCCAGCAGTCGACGACTAGCGGGAGGACCCACTTTCACAGATACGCAGTATTTT.